These 18 T cell receptor beta chains share one sample of origin, sequenced in a study of T cell changes during pregnancy in multiple sclerosis. TCRdb's table, derived via immunoSEQ multiplex PCR, lists solely in-frame clones and lacks some. The data contain roughly 60,000 clones, 96% of them singletons. The material was CD8+ T cells from peripheral blood mononuclear cells, obtained after pregnancy. Receptor source: a female donor with multiple sclerosis, enrolled in a pregnancy study.

This clone appeared a single time. This chain links TRBV6-5 with TRBJ2-7; weak D call: TRBD1 (5 bases). Trimming stripped 0 bases from V and 2 bases from J, with 14 bases between. Germline V gives CDR1 MNHEY, CDR2 SVGAGI. The length of the CDR3 is 16 residues. The DNA of the CDR3 is TGTGCCAGCAGTTACTCTCGGACAAACCCTGCCTACGAGCAGTACTTC. Its protein product is CASSYSRTNPAYEQYF.

CDR3 sequence: CASSHARTGATGELFF. CDR3 sequence (DNA): TGTGCCAGTAGCCACGCAAGGACAGGGGCCACCGGGGAGCTGTTTTTT. The chain recombines TRBV19 with TRBJ2-2, with TRBD1 matching 9 bases. The CDR3 runs to 16 residues. The V gene's germline CDR1 is LNHDA and CDR2 SQIVND (reference sequence). Unmatched junction bases numbered 9, after V lost 6 bases and J lost 4 bases.

The V gene is TRBV5-6, the J gene TRBJ1-2, with 7 bases identical to TRBD1. Trimming cost V 2 bases and J 3 bases; bases outside gene matches: 4. In germline, CDR1 is SGHDT, CDR2 YYEEEE. The CDR3 consists of 14 residues. The CDR3 loop reads CASSLGGTDYGYTF. The CDR3 nucleotides are TGTGCCAGCAGCTTAGGAGGGACAGACTATGGCTACACCTTC.

The chain employs TRBV28 and TRBJ2-1; a weak D match, TRBD1 (6 bases). Germline CDR1 and CDR2: MDHEN and SYDVKM. V was clipped by 5 bases and J by 0 bases, with 11 bases between them. There are 15 residues in the CDR3. CDR3 in amino acids: CASSIQGNSYNEQFF. The CDR3 DNA sequence: TGTGCCAGCAGTATTCAGGGGAACTCCTACAATGAGCAGTTCTTC. The variable domain in full, with the rest retrieved from reference TRBV28 and TRBJ2-1, is DVKVTQSSRYLVKRTGEKVFLECVQDMDHENMFWYRQDPGLGLRLIYFSYDVKMKEKGDIPEGYSVSREKKERFSLILESASTNQTSMYLCASSIQGNSYNEQFFGPGTRLTVL.

The chain uses TRBV29-1 and TRBJ2-5; D perhaps matches TRBD2 (7 bases). CDR1 is SQVTM and CDR2 is ANQGSEA in the germline V gene. Between the trimmed V and J ends, which lost 3 bases and 5 bases, there was a span of 13 bases. The CDR3 sequence is 13 residues long. The CDR3 DNA follows: TGCAGCGTTGATTCGGGGGGCCGGGAGACCCAGTACTTC. It codes for CSVDSGGRETQYF.

The J gene is TRBJ2-6, the V gene TRBV5-1; the D is unclear. Germline CDR1 is SGHRS and CDR2 is YFSETQ. This CDR3 has 15 amino acids. The V end was cut by 6 bases, the J end by 0 bases, with 10 bases between. The CDR3 bases are TGCGCCAGCAAGTCTCTCGGCTCTGGGGCCAACGTCCTGACTTTC. Translating gives CASKSLGSGANVLTF.

This sequence joins TRBV19 and TRBJ2-7; TRBD1 might be the D (5 bases). The V end lost 5 bases, the J end lost 5 bases, and 13 bases lay between the germline ends. The CDR3 is 13 amino acids. Looked up from germline, CDR1 is LNHDA and CDR2 is SQIVND (reference sequence). The chain's CDR3 is CASSGQGYDEQYF. In nucleotides, the CDR3 is TGTGCCAGTAGTGGTCAGGGTTACGACGAGCAGTACTTC.

J is TRBJ2-7 and V is TRBV14; TRBD2 might be the D (5 bases). This CDR3 has 12 amino acids. Germline V gene lookup returns CDR1 SGHDN and CDR2 FVKESK. Between the trimmed V and J ends, which lost 0 bases and 5 bases, there was a span of 5 bases. This CDR3 is CASSQETNEQYF. For the CDR3, the DNA is TGTGCCAGCAGCCAAGAGACTAACGAGCAGTACTTC.

V gene TRBV4-1 combines with J gene TRBJ2-5; 10 bases align to TRBD1. This CDR3 comprises 15 residues. The V gene's germline CDR1 is MGHRA and CDR2 YSYEKL. The junction had 6 bases not matched to a gene; V was cut back by 1 base and J by 7 bases. The CDR3 coding sequence is TGCGCCAGCAGCCAAGCCGGGACAGGGGAAGGGACCCAGTACTTC. It encodes CASSQAGTGEGTQYF.

The V call is TRBV15, the J call TRBJ2-2; maybe TRBD1 (5 bases). This CDR3 region has 15 residues. Germline V gene lookup returns CDR1 LNHNV and CDR2 YYDKDF (reference sequence). V was trimmed by 3 bases and J by 1 base, leaving 9 bases between them. The CDR3 DNA reads as TGTGCCACCAGCAGGTTGCAGGGGAACACCGGGGAGCTGTTTTTT. Its protein is CATSRLQGNTGELFF.

This clone is a singleton in its sample. V usage is TRBV2 and J usage is TRBJ2-7, with D possibly being TRBD1 (5 bases). CDR3 length: 12 amino acids. Trimming removed 9 bases at V and 0 bases at J, with 9 bases between. CDR1 SNHLY and CDR2 FYNNEI come from the germline V gene. In nucleotides, the CDR3 is TGTGCCAGTACTGGGGCCTCCTACGAGCAGTACTTC. The encoded protein is CASTGASYEQYF.

The chain joins TRBV7-9 to TRBJ2-1; 8 positions agree with TRBD2. The CDR3 length is 12 residues. From germline, CDR1 is SEHNR and CDR2 FQNEAQ (reference sequence). V lost 5 bases, J lost 16 bases, and 10 bases stayed unmatched. This CDR3 is CASSPGGDRLFF. CDR3 nucleotide sequence: TGTGCCAGCAGCCCCGGGGGGGATCGTCTTTTCTTC.

The rearrangement links TRBV14 to TRBJ2-7; no definite D call. The V end lost 3 bases, the J end lost 2 bases, and 8 bases lay between the germline ends. The CDR3 has 13 amino acids. Germline CDR1 and CDR2: SGHDN and FVKESK. The CDR3 nucleotides read TGTGCCAGCAGCCATTCAGTAACCTACGAGCAGTACTTC. Translation: CASSHSVTYEQYF.

The chain links TRBV27 to TRBJ2-7; 7 positions agree with TRBD2. V trimming: 2 bases; J trimming: 4 bases; junction bases outside the gene matches: 11. Germline CDR1 MNHEY, CDR2 SMNVEV (reference sequence). There are 16 residues in the CDR3. The CDR3 region is CASSLLARTSRYEQYF. The CDR3 nucleotides are TGTGCCAGCAGTTTACTGGCGCGGACTAGTCGGTACGAGCAGTACTTC.

The genes are TRBV5-6 and TRBJ1-1, with TRBD1 identical over 10 bases. The CDR3 covers 15 residues. Germline CDR1 SGHDT, CDR2 YYEEEE. Germline trimming cut 4 bases from V and 2 bases from J; bases unmatched to any gene: 5. The CDR3: CASSPGTGANTEAFF. The CDR3 DNA reads TGTGCCAGCAGCCCGGGGACAGGGGCAAACACTGAAGCTTTCTTT. Combining the CDR3 with reference TRBV5-6 and TRBJ1-1 gives the whole variable domain DAGVTQSPTHLIKTRGQQVTLRCSPKSGHDTVSWYQQALGQGPQFIFQYYEEEERQRGNFPDRFSGHQFPNYSSELNVNALLLGDSALYLCASSPGTGANTEAFFGQGTRLTVV.

The gene calls are TRBV5-5 and TRBJ1-3, with 8 bases fitting TRBD1. With V trimmed by 0 bases and J by 2 bases, 4 bases remained unmatched. The germline CDR1 and CDR2 sequences are SGHKS and YYEKEE (reference sequence). CDR3 size: 16 residues. CDR3: CASSLGLTGAGNTIYF. The CDR3 region has the DNA TGTGCCAGCAGCTTGGGATTGACAGGGGCTGGAAACACCATATATTTT.

The V and J genes are TRBV11-2 and TRBJ2-1; 7 bases match TRBD1. V lost 5 bases to trimming and J lost 9 bases; unmatched junction nucleotides: 13. The CDR3 covers 15 residues. Germline CDR1 and CDR2: SGHAT and FQNNGV. The CDR3 nucleotides read TGTGCCAGCAGCCCGACAGGGTTGGGGTCTGTTGAGCAGTTCTTC. Protein: CASSPTGLGSVEQFF. Full variable domain (outside the CDR3, taken from reference TRBV11-2 and TRBJ2-1): EAGVAQSPRYKIIEKRQSVAFWCNPISGHATLYWYQQILGQGPKLLIQFQNNGVVDDSQLPKDRFSAERLKGVDSTLKIQPAKLEDSAVYLCASSPTGLGSVEQFFGPGTRLTVL.

In DNA form, the CDR3 reads TGCAGCGTTGAGGGGGACACTCGGGGCACCGGGGAGCTGTTTTTT. Residues: CSVEGDTRGTGELFF. The chain employs TRBV29-1 and TRBJ2-2, with D maybe TRBD1 (6 bases). The CDR3 is made up of 15 amino acids. In germline, CDR1 is SQVTM, CDR2 ANQGSEA. Trimming pared 3 bases from V and 4 bases from J, leaving 15 bases between.